This T cell receptor beta chain was retrieved from a study of post-analysis software for immune sequencing data. Study findings and constraints: Among five TRBV segments more frequent in patients than controls were TRBV5-6, TRBV5-1 and TRBV20-1.

A few counts support this clonotype. Antigen specificity is unknown. Incorporated into the TCR beta cDNA libraries were unique molecular identifiers, which served to reduce PCR and sequencing biases. A single record per CDR3 protein comes from TCRdb applying MiXCR to the PCR reads. The sample includes 600,000 to 750,000 distinct CDR3 sequences, 59% of them seen just once. Trimming shortened V by 2 bases and J by 0 bases, and 15 bases separated the two germline ends. The germline V gene encodes CDR1 SGHRS and CDR2 YFSETQ. This CDR3 is 17 amino acids long. This rearrangement joins TRBV5-1 to TRBJ2-1, with D possibly matching TRBD2 (6 bases). Sample: blood. The sequence was collected from a girl aged 2 to 10 with multiple sclerosis. The CDR3 nucleotides are TGCGCCAGCAGCTTTGCGGGAACGGCGAGCTCCTACAATGAGCAGTTCTTC. Its translation: CASSFAGTASSYNEQFF.